The clone carrying this T cell receptor beta chain was seen more than once but under ten times. These data come from a study of blood T cell repertoires in COVID-19. Across the study: In each case, the material was cDNA or gDNA derived from T cells, B-cell-depleted T cells, or PBMCs.

CDR3 length: 15 amino acids. Losses at the gene ends were 3 bases for V and 9 bases for J; bases not matched to a gene: 8. Germline V gene lookup returns CDR1 SGHAT and CDR2 FQNNGV. TCRdb's table, derived via immunoSEQ multiplex PCR, lists solely in-frame clones and lacks some. The sample holds about 80,000 clones, approximately 86% seen once. Sequenced: peripheral blood. The receptor was isolated from a man aged 80 or over with active or convalescent COVID-19. The gene calls are TRBV11-2 and TRBJ2-1; 10 bases match TRBD2. In DNA form, the CDR3 reads TGTGCCAGCAGCTTTGGGCTAGCGGGGGTAGGTGAGCAGTTCTTC. This translates into CASSFGLAGVGEQFF.